The 2 T cell receptor beta chains reported below all come from one sample, sequenced in a study of blood T cell repertoires in COVID-19. The table came from immunoSEQ multiplex PCR; TCRdb's copy has only in-frame clones and leaves some out. Here the sample spans around 78,000 clones, 86% being singletons. The sequenced sample was peripheral blood. These receptors came from a man between 45 and 60 years old with active or convalescent COVID-19.

This clone came up a few times. The rearrangement uses TRBV19 and TRBJ2-1; 7 positions agree with TRBD2. Looked up from germline, CDR1 is LNHDA and CDR2 is SQIVND (reference sequence). J lost 9 bases, V lost 5 bases, and 7 bases had no gene match. The CDR3 runs 13 residues. The CDR3 DNA sequence: TGTGCCAGTAGTTACCTAGGGGAGGGTGAGCAGTTCTTC. It codes for CASSYLGEGEQFF. Supplemented by reference TRBV19 and TRBJ2-1, the full variable domain reads DGGITQSPKYLFRKEGQNVTLSCEQNLNHDAMYWYRQDPGQGLRLIYYSQIVNDFQKGDIAEGYSVSREKKESFPLTVTSAQKNPTAFYLCASSYLGEGEQFFGPGTRLTVL.

The J gene is TRBJ2-5, the V gene TRBV29-1; 12 bases align to TRBD1. Germline CDR1 reads SQVTM; CDR2 reads ANQGSEA. The CDR3 is 18 residues long. The V segment lost 4 bases and the J segment 0 bases; nucleotides outside the gene matches: 12. Here the CDR3 reads CSVARDRGQLLNQETQYF. The CDR3 bases are TGCAGCGTTGCCCGGGACAGGGGGCAATTACTCAACCAAGAGACCCAGTACTTC.